This T cell receptor (beta chain) appears in the sequencing data of a study of CD8+ T cells in alopecia areata. In the case of this clone: Its antigen is unknown.

Study-level findings and limits: Significant decreases in scalp clonality and expanded CD8+ clones followed tofacitinib treatment.

The CDR3 sequence is 17 residues long. Trimming took off 1 base at V and 1 base at J, with 11 bases between the two ends. In germline, CDR1 is LGHNT, CDR2 FRNRAP. RNA, once extracted, was reverse transcribed into cDNA for use as the sequencing template. Here immunoSEQ multiplex PCR was the method, and the copy in TCRdb shows in-frame clones only, minus some. The table includes roughly 280,000 clones, over 45% detected once. Treatment here: oral pan-JAK inhibitor, 5-10 mg twice daily. The receptor's source is a human donor with alopecia areata. The chain employs TRBV12-5 and TRBJ2-6; no reliable D call. Sequencing used CD4+ T cells sorted from blood, obtained between weeks 51 and 52, from a patient treated with tofacitinib. This chain's CDR3 is CASGLGGLGSGANVLTF. The CDR3 DNA reads TGTGCTAGTGGTTTGGGCGGCTTGGGGTCTGGGGCCAACGTCCTGACTTTC.